One sample yielded the 16 T cell receptor beta chains listed below, sequenced in a study of T-cell reconstitution after alpha-beta-depleted transplantation in children. Unique molecular identifiers were incorporated into the prepared TCRbeta library. TCRdb itself ran the PCR reads through MiXCR, one entry per CDR3 protein. The data show around 370,000 distinct CDR3 sequences, 15% to 20% seen once. Sequenced material: PBMCs, mostly from graft donor cells, taken 360 days after TCRalphabeta/CD19-depleted stem cell transplant. These receptors originate from a male patient aged 2 to 10 who had a stem cell transplant for acute lymphoblastic leukemia, so the T cells may come from the graft donor.

A few counts support this clonotype. The chain recombines TRBV2 with TRBJ2-1; the D is unclear. In germline, CDR1 is SNHLY, CDR2 FYNNEI. Trimming left V 6 bases short and J 4 bases short, with 7 bases between. The CDR3 extends over 12 amino acids. The CDR3, as DNA: TGTGCCAGCAGCAAGGATTACAATGAGCAGTTCTTC. It encodes CASSKDYNEQFF.

The chain combines TRBV10-2 with TRBJ2-7; TRBD1 is a possible D gene (6 bases). V gave up 7 bases and J gave up 0 bases, with 7 bases separating them. In germline, CDR1 is WSHSY, CDR2 SAAADI. The CDR3 consists of 12 residues. The CDR3 sequence: CASTDSSYEQYF. In DNA form, the CDR3 reads TGCGCCAGCACGGACAGCTCCTACGAGCAGTACTTC.

This clonotype was seen only a few times. The CDR3 bases are TGTGCCAGCACTTCTACAGGGTCATACGAGCAGTACTTC. Translating gives CASTSTGSYEQYF. The rearrangement joins TRBV6-2 or TRBV6-3 to TRBJ2-7; weak D call: TRBD1 (6 bases). The CDR3 covers 13 residues. V was trimmed by 7 bases and J by 4 bases, leaving 14 bases between them. CDR1 MNHEY and CDR2 SVGEGT come from the germline V gene.

The CDR3: CSAGDSSYEQYF. The CDR3 coding sequence is TGCAGTGCAGGGGACAGTTCCTACGAGCAGTACTTC. V and J are TRBV20-1 and TRBJ2-7; 7 nucleotides agree with TRBD1. Germline values: CDR1 DFQATT, CDR2 SNEGSKA (reference sequence). V gave up 6 bases and J gave up 1 base; unmatched junction bases: 3. CDR3 length: 12 amino acids.

Ten or more counts support this clonotype. CDR3 nucleotides: TGTGCCAGCAGCCAAGTAGCTGGTTCCTACGAGCAGTACTTC. Translated: CASSQVAGSYEQYF. The rearrangement joins TRBV4-2 to TRBJ2-7; D ambiguous. V was cut by 1 base and J by 1 base, with 8 bases left in between. The germline V gene has CDR1 LGHNA and CDR2 YNFKEQ. The CDR3 has 14 amino acids.

The chain employs TRBV5-1 and TRBJ2-1; 7 bases are shared with TRBD1. Germline CDR1 is SGHRS and CDR2 is YFSETQ. The length of the CDR3 is 16 residues. Trimming removed 0 bases from V and 5 bases from J; junction bases left unmatched: 8. CDR3 sequence reads: CASSLARTGQNNEQFF. The CDR3 coding sequence is TGCGCCAGCAGCTTGGCCCGGACAGGACAGAACAATGAGCAGTTCTTC.

The gene calls are TRBV4-1 and TRBJ2-6; TRBD1 matches at 9 bases. Germline assignment: CDR1 MGHRA and CDR2 YSYEKL. The CDR3 sequence is 19 residues long. V shed 1 base, J shed 5 bases, and the junction held 12 bases outside the gene matches. CDR3 in DNA: TGCGCCAGCAGCCAAGCCCGGCTACAGGGGGCGAGCTGGGCCAACGTCCTGACTTTC. It yields the protein CASSQARLQGASWANVLTF.

This clonotype was counted many times. This sequence joins TRBV20-1 and TRBJ2-7, with D possibly being TRBD1 (6 bases). In germline, CDR1 is DFQATT, CDR2 SNEGSKA (reference sequence). Deletions cut 3 bases from V and 0 bases from J, with 12 bases between. There are 14 residues in the CDR3. CDR3 in DNA: TGCAGTGCTAGCCCAGGGGTGACCTCCTACGAGCAGTACTTC. Translated, it gives CSASPGVTSYEQYF.

The chain couples TRBV27 to TRBJ2-2; the D is unclear. The CDR3 loop spans 16 amino acids. CDR1 MNHEY and CDR2 SMNVEV come from the germline V gene (reference sequence). The V gene lost 2 bases and the J gene lost 1 base, with 11 bases spanning the gap. The CDR3 is CASSLLQPQNTGELFF. The CDR3 coding sequence is TGTGCCAGCAGTTTACTACAGCCCCAGAACACCGGGGAGCTGTTTTTT.

This clonotype has more than one count but fewer than ten. This chain joins TRBV9 and TRBJ2-2, with 10 bases matching TRBD1. V dropped 5 bases and J dropped 5; count of bases not matched to a gene: 9. The CDR3 has 16 amino acids. Germline loops: CDR1 SGDLS, CDR2 YYNGEE. CDR3 nucleotide sequence: TGTGCCAGCAGTGAGAGACAGGGGGCGCAGACCGGGGAGCTGTTTTTT. Its translation is CASSERQGAQTGELFF.

Many counts were recorded for this clonotype. This chain joins TRBV5-1 and TRBJ2-1, with 16 bases matching TRBD2. After removal of 3 bases from V and 5 bases from J, the junction contained 2 bases not matched to a gene. Per the germline V gene, CDR1 is SGHRS and CDR2 is YFSETQ. This CDR3 has 16 amino acids. This CDR3 is CASSYGTSGRDNEQFF. CDR3 nucleotides: TGCGCCAGCAGCTACGGGACTAGCGGGAGGGACAATGAGCAGTTCTTC. Supplemented by reference TRBV5-1 and TRBJ2-1, the full variable domain reads KAGVTQTPRYLIKTRGQQVTLSCSPISGHRSVSWYQQTPGQGLQFLFEYFSETQRNKGNFPGRFSGRQFSNSRSEMNVSTLELGDSALYLCASSYGTSGRDNEQFFGPGTRLTVL.

V usage is TRBV5-1 and J usage is TRBJ2-1; D may match TRBD1 or TRBD2 (7 bases each). V lost 6 bases and J lost 4, with 20 bases in between. Germline V gene sequence: CDR1 SGHRS, CDR2 YFSETQ. The CDR3 spans 16 residues. CDR3 nucleotide sequence: TGCGCCAGCACCCCCCCCGACAGGGAGGGGTACAATGAGCAGTTCTTC. Amino acid sequence: CASTPPDREGYNEQFF.

This clonotype was counted many times. The rearrangement uses TRBV10-3 and TRBJ2-7; perhaps TRBD1 as D (5 bases). CDR1 ENHRY and CDR2 SYGVKD come from the germline V gene. The CDR3 runs 14 residues. Trimming cost V 3 bases and J 0 bases, with 9 bases left between them. CDR3 nucleotide sequence: TGTGCCATCAGTGACTTCAGGGACTCCTACGAGCAGTACTTC. Protein: CAISDFRDSYEQYF.

This chain joins TRBV12-5 and TRBJ2-2; TRBD2 aligns across 9 bases. Germline assignment: CDR1 LGHNT and CDR2 FRNRAP. This CDR3 is 18 amino acids long. V lost 6 bases to trimming and J lost 4 bases; unmatched junction nucleotides: 15. In DNA form, the CDR3 reads TGTGCTAGTGGCCATCTTCTTAGCGGGAGCTGGAGCACCGGGGAGCTGTTTTTT. Protein: CASGHLLSGSWSTGELFF.

This clonotype was observed many times. The CDR3 is CASSVETGNTEAFF. CDR3 sequence (DNA): TGTGCCAGCAGTGTCGAAACAGGAAACACTGAAGCTTTCTTT. This chain uses TRBV6-4 with TRBJ1-1; tentative D call: TRBD1 (5 bases). V lost 4 bases and J 2 bases, leaving 11 bases between the germline ends. Germline CDR1 and CDR2: MRHNA and SNTAGT. The CDR3 runs 14 residues.

This clonotype showed up just a few times. CDR3 bases: TGTGCCAGCAGAGAAGGGGCCTCTTACGAGCAGTACTTC. This sequence encodes CASREGASYEQYF. V gene TRBV27 combines with J gene TRBJ2-7; TRBD1 might be the D (5 bases). This CDR3 contains 13 residues. Germline V CDR1 and CDR2: MNHEY, SMNVEV (reference sequence). Deletions cut 6 bases from V and 4 bases from J, with 13 bases between.